The text below deals with one TCR beta chain. Authors' data handling: Counts of nucleated cells, estimated from reference gene primer amplification, were obtained. This table comes from immunoSEQ multiplex PCR, and its TCRdb copy is limited to in-frame clones, with some not included. V and J calls plus clone size are reproduced from that table; the DNA served to infer D and trimming. This sample has a few hundred thousand clones, with approximately 86% found just once. Among Cohort 3 donors, those recovered had two negative PCRs, clearance, or symptom resolution. V was cut by 6 bases and J by 1 base, with 12 bases left in between. CDR1 and CDR2 from the germline V gene are MNHEY and SVGEGT. The CDR3 extends over 14 amino acids. The data were obtained in a study of blood T cell repertoires in COVID-19. Study at large: The cDNA or gDNA used as material had been derived from T cells, B-cell-depleted T cells, or PBMCs.

Sequencing was carried out using PBMCs or T cells enriched from blood (not recorded which). This sequence originates from a woman in her forties or fifties who had recovered from COVID-19. The chain uses TRBV6-2 or TRBV6-3 and TRBJ2-5; D might be TRBD1 or TRBD2, each matching 7 bases. CDR3 bases: TGTGCCAGCAGCAGGGGGGGGACCCAAGAGACCCAGTACTTC. Residues: CASSRGGTQETQYF.